Sequencing of this T cell receptor (beta chain) was carried out in a study of cytomegalovirus exposure and HLA in healthy donors. Study-wide points: Reports described diagnosis of cytomegalovirus status by the classifier as highly specific and sensitive. Earlier results showed most TCR beta V segments being productive about 87% or about 30% of the time. The authors later found TCR association rates varying by HLA locus, with DRB1 most and HLA-C fewest.

As concerns this clone: The target antigen is unknown.

Amplification used 60 Vbeta primers and 13 Jbeta primers. TCRdb's copy holds only in-frame clones and misses some; the assay was immunoSEQ multiplex PCR. The sample totals around 26,000 clones. Source material: PBMCs. The TCR comes from a male donor in good health and CMV-seropositive.

The CDR3 loop is CASSNTGVTQYF. The CDR3 coding sequence is TGTGCCAGCAGCAACACAGGGGTCACGCAGTATTTT. The chain recombines TRBV6-5 with TRBJ2-3; 7 bases are shared with TRBD1. The CDR3 covers 12 residues. V trimming: 6 bases; J trimming: 9 bases; junction bases outside the gene matches: 6. The germline gives CDR1 MNHEY, CDR2 SVGAGI.